The 32 T cell receptor beta chains given below trace back to one sample, sequenced in a study of circulating and synovial CD4+ cells in juvenile arthritis. Here immunoSEQ multiplex PCR was the method, and the copy in TCRdb shows in-frame clones only, minus some. Found here are just over 35,000 clones, approximately 96% of them singletons; the top ten hold around 0.7%. Sequencing was performed on CD4+ T cells from blood. The source is a human donor with juvenile idiopathic arthritis.

In this sample, this clone turned up a few times. This chain uses TRBV21-1 with TRBJ2-7; the table assigns TRBD1, which was not confirmed against the DNA. TRBV21-1 has pseudogene status. CDR3 size: 13 residues. CDR3 loop: CASSTQVLYEQYF. The DNA for the CDR3 is TGTGCCAGCAGCACTCAGGTTTTGTACGAGCAGTACTTC.

The chain combines TRBV19 with TRBJ1-2; D remains unclear. Between the trimmed V and J ends, which lost 2 bases and 7 bases, there was a span of 14 bases. The CDR3 is made up of 14 amino acids. In germline, CDR1 is LNHDA, CDR2 SQIVND (reference sequence). The CDR3 sequence: CASSISPDSGGYTF. CDR3 sequence (DNA): TGTGCCAGTAGTATATCCCCTGACTCCGGTGGCTACACCTTC.

V usage is TRBV2 and J usage is TRBJ2-6; tentative D call: TRBD1 (6 bases). This CDR3 spans 15 amino acids. CDR1 and CDR2 (germline): SNHLY, FYNNEI. The V gene lost 8 bases and the J gene lost 0 bases, with 11 bases spanning the gap. The CDR3 sequence: CASSTDSSGANVLTF. The CDR3 nucleotides are TGTGCCAGCTCTACGGACAGCTCTGGGGCCAACGTCCTGACTTTC.

The chain recombines TRBV7-9 with TRBJ1-4, with 9 bases that match TRBD1. Germline loops: CDR1 SEHNR, CDR2 FQNEAQ (reference sequence). The trim removed 6 bases at V and 1 base at J, leaving 6 bases unmatched. This CDR3 spans 16 amino acids. This CDR3 reads CASSSQGQGTNEKLFF. The CDR3 DNA reads TGTGCCAGCAGTTCCCAGGGACAGGGAACTAATGAAAAACTGTTTTTT.

The chain links TRBV7-6 to TRBJ2-7; D perhaps matches TRBD2 (5 bases). The CDR3 loop spans 16 amino acids. Germline V gene sequence: CDR1 SGHVS, CDR2 FNYEAQ. Trimming took 4 bases from V and 1 from J, leaving 17 bases between them. The CDR3 DNA is TGTGCCAGCAGCTCCCAGACGGGATTCTCTTCCTACGAGCAGTACTTC. It is translated as CASSSQTGFSSYEQYF.

The chain carries TRBV7-3 and TRBJ2-2; the match to TRBD1 covers 8 bases. CDR3 length equals 16 residues. V lost 3 bases, J lost 5 bases, and 8 bases stayed unmatched. Germline CDR1 reads SGHTA; CDR2 reads FQGTGA. This chain's CDR3 is CASSFTQGAKTGELFF. CDR3 DNA sequence: TGTGCCAGCAGCTTTACCCAGGGGGCAAAGACCGGGGAGCTGTTTTTT.

The CDR3 reads CASNLRTSGEQYF. The DNA of the CDR3 is TGTGCCAGCAATTTACGGACTAGCGGGGAGCAGTACTTC. The V call is TRBV6-6, the J call TRBJ2-7, with 11 bases lining up with TRBD2. Trimming cost V 7 bases and J 7 bases; bases outside gene matches: 6. CDR1 and CDR2 (germline): MNHNY, SVGAGI (reference sequence). This CDR3 region has 13 residues.

This clone was counted a single time. The chain has TRBV9 and TRBJ2-2, with 8 positions matching TRBD1. V was clipped by 3 bases and J by 4 bases; unmatched bases: 5. This CDR3 region has 15 residues. Per the germline V gene, CDR1 is SGDLS and CDR2 is YYNGEE. The CDR3 region is CASSAQGAGTGELFF. The CDR3 DNA follows: TGTGCCAGCAGCGCCCAGGGGGCAGGCACCGGGGAGCTGTTTTTT.

V gene TRBV27 combines with J gene TRBJ1-1; D unclear. The CDR3 length is 13 residues. Germline V gene lookup returns CDR1 MNHEY and CDR2 SMNVEV (reference sequence). Trimming left V 5 bases short and J 3 bases short, with 10 bases between. This chain's CDR3 is CASSTNRDTEAFF. The CDR3 DNA sequence: TGTGCCAGCAGTACCAACCGGGACACTGAAGCTTTCTTT.

A remark on this clone: The limits of the CDR3 on the DNA are not certain, so only TCRdb's listed CDR3 is given. The genes are TRBV19 and TRBJ2-3; the listed D gene, TRBD1, was not tested against the DNA. The CDR3 region is 17 residues in length, termini included. Looked up from germline, CDR1 is LNHDA and CDR2 is SQIVND (reference sequence). The CDR3 here is CASSISTGQFFGNTQYF.

As for this clone: One end of the junction is discordant with germline, which a read error may explain. Other DNA sequences in the same sample also yield this CDR3. This chain joins TRBV6-1 and TRBJ1-6; unclear D gene. The germline CDR1 and CDR2 sequences are MNHNS and SASEGT. This CDR3 is 14 amino acids long. The DNA for the CDR3 is TGTGCCAGCAGTGAAGTTCGGGGTAATTCCCCCCTCCACTTT. It encodes CASSEVRGNSPLHF.

The chain joins TRBV18 to TRBJ1-2; the match to TRBD1 covers 7 bases. The length of the CDR3 is 13 residues. The V segment lost 4 bases and the J segment 5 bases; nucleotides outside the gene matches: 4. Per the germline V gene, CDR1 is KGHSH and CDR2 is LQKENI. The DNA of the CDR3 is TGTGCCAGCTCACTTTCCAGGGGGTATGGCTACACCTTC. This encodes CASSLSRGYGYTF.

The CDR3 DNA is TGTGCCAGCAGCGAACAGGGTCCCCTACCCGGGGAGCTGTTTTTT. Protein product: CASSEQGPLPGELFF. V usage is TRBV7-9 and J usage is TRBJ2-2; D possibly corresponds to TRBD1 (6 bases). The CDR3 runs 15 residues. The ends were cut back, 5 bases at V and 6 bases at J, with 16 bases in the middle. Germline CDR1 reads SEHNR; CDR2 reads FQNEAQ (reference sequence).

The gene calls are TRBV11-2 and TRBJ2-1, with 8 bases matching TRBD1. Germline V gives CDR1 SGHAT, CDR2 FQNNGV. Losses at the gene ends were 5 bases for V and 8 bases for J; bases not matched to a gene: 5. The CDR3 consists of 13 residues. The CDR3 sequence: CASSLDREDEQFF. In DNA, the CDR3 is TGTGCCAGCAGCCTGGACAGGGAGGATGAGCAGTTCTTC.

V usage is TRBV6-1 and J usage is TRBJ2-7, with D possibly being TRBD1 (5 bases). This CDR3 region has 15 residues. The V gene lost 2 bases and the J gene lost 5 bases, with 16 bases spanning the gap. CDR1 is MNHNS and CDR2 is SASEGT in the germline V gene. The CDR3 coding sequence is TGTGCCAGCAGTGAAACGGCAGGGCCTAATCACGAGCAGTACTTC. It is translated as CASSETAGPNHEQYF.

J is TRBJ2-3 and V is TRBV2, with D uncertain. The germline V and J ends were trimmed by 4 bases and 2 bases, with 4 bases remaining between them. This CDR3 comprises 12 residues. Per the germline V gene, CDR1 is SNHLY and CDR2 is FYNNEI. CDR3 in amino acids: CASSVVTDTQYF. CDR3 DNA sequence: TGTGCCAGCAGTGTCGTCACAGATACGCAGTATTTT.

The rearrangement uses TRBV4-1 and TRBJ2-7; 8 bases fit TRBD2. Germline loops: CDR1 MGHRA, CDR2 YSYEKL. The V gene end was trimmed by 1 base and the J gene end by 5 bases; junction bases not matched to a gene: 4. There are 14 residues in the CDR3. The CDR3 spells CASSQVAGQNEQYF. The CDR3 nucleotides are TGCGCCAGCAGCCAAGTAGCGGGGCAGAACGAGCAGTACTTC.

The rearrangement uses TRBV6-5 and TRBJ1-1; 7 nucleotides match TRBD1. V was pared by 2 bases and J by 5 bases, with 5 bases of the junction left unmatched. Germline CDR1 MNHEY, CDR2 SVGAGI. CDR3 length: 14 residues. The CDR3 DNA is TGTGCCAGCAGTTACAGAACAGGGGAGACTGAAGCTTTCTTT. The encoded protein is CASSYRTGETEAFF.

The chain combines TRBV29-1 with TRBJ2-5; perhaps TRBD1 as D (5 bases). Germline lookup yields CDR1 SQVTM and CDR2 ANQGSEA. V lost 4 bases to trimming and J lost 2 bases, with 8 bases between them. CDR3 length: 12 amino acids. DNA of the CDR3: TGCAGCGTTGGACAGATTCAAGAGACCCAGTACTTC. It encodes CSVGQIQETQYF.

The CDR3 region has the DNA TGTGCCAGCAGTTACTCAGCGGGGGGATTTGAGCAGTTCTTC. Residues: CASSYSAGGFEQFF. This chain joins TRBV6-5 and TRBJ2-1; TRBD2 matches 9 bases. The V segment lost 0 bases and the J segment 9 bases; nucleotides outside the gene matches: 3. This CDR3 comprises 14 residues. Looked up from germline, CDR1 is MNHEY and CDR2 is SVGAGI.

This clone was recorded only once. The chain couples TRBV13 to TRBJ1-2; 8 bases line up with TRBD1. The CDR3 runs 16 residues. V lost 5 bases, J lost 4 bases, and 12 bases stayed unmatched. CDR1 is PRHDT and CDR2 is FYEKMQ in the germline V gene (reference sequence). The CDR3 DNA reads TGTGCCAGCAGCCCCGACCTCCGGACAGGGCTCTATGGCTACACCTTC. Translating gives CASSPDLRTGLYGYTF.

CDR3 loop: CASSPQETQYF. In nucleotides, the CDR3 is TGTGCCAGCAGTCCTCAAGAGACCCAGTACTTC. The rearrangement joins TRBV2 to TRBJ2-5, with unresolved D. Trimming took off 5 bases at V and 2 bases at J, with 3 bases between the two ends. Germline V lookup: CDR1 SNHLY, CDR2 FYNNEI. The CDR3 consists of 11 residues.

For the CDR3, the DNA is TGCGCCAGCAGCCCCTGGTCAGGCTGGGGCCAGCCCCAGCATTTT. This encodes CASSPWSGWGQPQHF. V and J are TRBV5-1 and TRBJ1-5; D is possibly TRBD1 (5 bases). Germline V gives CDR1 SGHRS, CDR2 YFSETQ. The CDR3 sequence is 15 residues long. Trimming pared 4 bases from V and 7 bases from J, leaving 18 bases between.

The V gene is TRBV7-9, the J gene TRBJ2-7; D is unclear. This CDR3 region has 14 residues. In germline, CDR1 is SEHNR, CDR2 FQNEAQ (reference sequence). V was clipped by 5 bases and J by 3 bases, with 14 bases between them. The CDR3 reads CASSPTRKLYEQYF. CDR3 sequence (DNA): TGTGCCAGCAGCCCGACACGTAAGCTCTACGAGCAGTACTTC.

This chain joins TRBV7-9 and TRBJ1-5; TRBD1 is a possible D gene (6 bases). The V gene's germline CDR1 is SEHNR and CDR2 FQNEAQ (reference sequence). The CDR3 has 11 residues. The V and J ends lost 3 bases and 13 bases respectively, with 10 bases between them. CDR3 region: CASSFGTRQHF. The CDR3 nucleotides read TGTGCCAGCAGCTTCGGGACACGGCAGCATTTT.

In this sample, this clone turned up once. In DNA form, the CDR3 reads TGTGCCAGCAGTTCATTAGGGGGATTCACTGGAAACACCATATATTTT. Translation: CASSSLGGFTGNTIYF. V is TRBV6-6 and J is TRBJ1-3; D perhaps matches TRBD1 (6 bases). The germline V gene has CDR1 MNHNY and CDR2 SVGAGI (reference sequence). The CDR3 covers 16 residues. The V gene lost 4 bases and the J gene lost 2 bases, with 15 bases spanning the gap.

This clone was observed once. The genes are TRBV10-3 and TRBJ2-6, with TRBD1 matching 8 bases. The CDR3 loop spans 17 amino acids. Germline loops: CDR1 ENHRY, CDR2 SYGVKD. V dropped 4 bases and J dropped 0; count of bases not matched to a gene: 5. The CDR3 bases are TGTGCCATCAGTGTGGGACAGGCCTACTCTGGGGCCAACGTCCTGACTTTC. Translating it yields CAISVGQAYSGANVLTF.

The chain joins TRBV11-3 to TRBJ2-2; D not resolved. This CDR3 comprises 14 residues. The germline V gene has CDR1 SGHNT and CDR2 YENEEA. Trimming stripped 1 base from V and 1 base from J, with 4 bases between. The CDR3 DNA sequence: TGTGCCAGCAGCTTAGGCAGGAACACCGGGGAGCTGTTTTTT. Its protein is CASSLGRNTGELFF.

The J gene is TRBJ1-3, the V gene TRBV10-1; D uncertain. The V end was cut by 0 bases, the J end by 0 bases, with 12 bases between. The CDR3 is 17 amino acids. Per the germline V gene, CDR1 is WNHNN and CDR2 is SYGVQD (reference sequence). The DNA of the CDR3 is TGCGCCAGCAGTGAGTCAGTACTGATCCTCTCTGGAAACACCATATATTTT. Translating it yields CASSESVLILSGNTIYF.

This clone has more than one count but fewer than ten. The rearrangement joins TRBV5-4 to TRBJ1-3; 9 bases line up with TRBD1. With 4 bases clipped from V and 2 bases from J, the junction kept 10 bases outside the gene matches. Germline values: CDR1 SGHNT, CDR2 YYREEE (reference sequence). The CDR3 is 17 amino acids. CDR3 nucleotide sequence: TGTGCCAGCAGCAGTACTTTCCGACAGGGGGCTGGAAACACCATATATTTT. This codes for CASSSTFRQGAGNTIYF.

The chain is built from TRBV18 and TRBJ1-5, with TRBD1 identical over 7 bases. J was trimmed by 6 bases and V by 5 bases; bases with no gene match: 13. This CDR3 comprises 16 residues. Germline V gene sequence: CDR1 KGHSH, CDR2 LQKENI. The CDR3 here is CASSYAGTAGPQPQHF. The DNA for the CDR3 is TGTGCCAGCTCATACGCCGGGACAGCCGGCCCTCAGCCCCAGCATTTT.

This clone has only one observation. A read error may account for a junction end that differs from germline. Other nucleotide sequences in the sample specify the same CDR3. The chain links TRBV5-4 to TRBJ1-6, with a possible D match to TRBD1 (6 bases). This CDR3 contains 13 residues. CDR1 is SGHNT, CDR2 YYREEE, per germline (reference sequence). DNA for the CDR3: TGTGCCAGCAGCTCTCCAGGGGATTCCCCCCTCCACTTT. Its protein is CASSSPGDSPLHF.